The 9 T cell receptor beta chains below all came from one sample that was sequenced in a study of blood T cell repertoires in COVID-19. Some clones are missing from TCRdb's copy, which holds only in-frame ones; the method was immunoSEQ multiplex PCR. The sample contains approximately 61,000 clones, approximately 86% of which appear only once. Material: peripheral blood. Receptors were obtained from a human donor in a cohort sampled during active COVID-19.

The DNA for the CDR3 is TGTGCCAGCAGCTTAGAGGGGACAATACCCTACGAGCAGTACTTC. Translating gives CASSLEGTIPYEQYF. The chain uses TRBV11-1 and TRBJ2-7; D is perhaps TRBD1 (6 bases). In germline, CDR1 is SGHAT, CDR2 FQDESV (reference sequence). The CDR3 is 15 residues long. Trimming left V 1 base short and J 2 bases short, with 12 bases between.

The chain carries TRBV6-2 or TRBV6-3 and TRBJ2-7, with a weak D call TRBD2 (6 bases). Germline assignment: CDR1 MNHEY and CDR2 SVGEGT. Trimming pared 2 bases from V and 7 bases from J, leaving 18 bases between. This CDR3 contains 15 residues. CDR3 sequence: CASSYQTVAVGEQYF. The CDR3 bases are TGTGCCAGCAGTTACCAGACCGTAGCGGTCGGGGAGCAGTACTTC.

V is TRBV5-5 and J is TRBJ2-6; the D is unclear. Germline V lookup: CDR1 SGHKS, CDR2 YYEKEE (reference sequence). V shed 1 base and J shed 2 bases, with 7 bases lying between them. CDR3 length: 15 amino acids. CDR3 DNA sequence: TGTGCCAGCAGCTTGACTCCTACTGGGGCCAACGTCCTGACTTTC. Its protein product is CASSLTPTGANVLTF.

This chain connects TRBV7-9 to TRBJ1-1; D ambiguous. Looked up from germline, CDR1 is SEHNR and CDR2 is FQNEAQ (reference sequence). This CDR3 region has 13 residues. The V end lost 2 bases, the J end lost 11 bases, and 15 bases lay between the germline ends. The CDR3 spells CASSLMGPSQAFF. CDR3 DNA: TGTGCCAGCAGCTTAATGGGTCCTAGCCAGGCTTTCTTT.

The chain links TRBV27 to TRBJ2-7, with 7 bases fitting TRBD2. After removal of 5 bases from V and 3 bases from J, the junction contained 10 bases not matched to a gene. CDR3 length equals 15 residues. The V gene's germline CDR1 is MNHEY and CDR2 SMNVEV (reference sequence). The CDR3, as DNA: TGTGCCAGCAGTCTAAGGCCAGGGAGGGGCTACGAGCAGTACTTC. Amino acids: CASSLRPGRGYEQYF.

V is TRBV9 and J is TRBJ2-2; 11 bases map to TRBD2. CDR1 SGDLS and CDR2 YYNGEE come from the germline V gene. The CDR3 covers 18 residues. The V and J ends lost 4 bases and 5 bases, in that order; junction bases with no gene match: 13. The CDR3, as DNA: TGTGCCAGCAGCTTCGGGACTAGCGGACGAAGAAGGACCGGGGAGCTGTTTTTT. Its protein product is CASSFGTSGRRRTGELFF. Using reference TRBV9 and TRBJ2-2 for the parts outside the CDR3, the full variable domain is DSGVTQTPKHLITATGQRVTLRCSPRSGDLSVYWYQQSLDQGLQFLIQYYNGEERAKGNILERFSAQQFPDLHSELNLSSLELGDSALYFCASSFGTSGRRRTGELFFGEGSRLTVL.

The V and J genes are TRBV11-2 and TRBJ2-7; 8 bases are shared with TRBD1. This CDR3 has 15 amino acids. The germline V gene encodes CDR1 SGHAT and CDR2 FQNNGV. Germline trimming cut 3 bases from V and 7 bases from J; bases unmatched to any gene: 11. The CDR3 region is CASSLSNRGLWEQYF. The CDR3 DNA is TGTGCCAGCAGCTTGTCGAACAGGGGGTTATGGGAGCAGTACTTC.

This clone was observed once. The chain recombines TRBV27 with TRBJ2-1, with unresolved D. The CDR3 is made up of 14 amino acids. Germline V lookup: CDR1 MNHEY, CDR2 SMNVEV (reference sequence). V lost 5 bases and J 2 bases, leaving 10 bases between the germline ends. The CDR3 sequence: CASSLGNTYNEQFF. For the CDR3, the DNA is TGTGCCAGCAGTCTGGGCAACACCTACAATGAGCAGTTCTTC.

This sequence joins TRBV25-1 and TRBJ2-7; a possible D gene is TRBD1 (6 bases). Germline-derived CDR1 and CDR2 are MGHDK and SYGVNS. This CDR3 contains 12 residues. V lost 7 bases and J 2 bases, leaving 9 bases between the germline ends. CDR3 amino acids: CASTRQAYEQYF. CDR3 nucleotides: TGTGCCAGCACGCGACAGGCCTACGAGCAGTACTTC.